These 4 T cell receptor beta chains share one sample of origin, sequenced in a study of blood T cells in healthy people across ages. Using a J-beta primer mix together with a sample-barcoded 5' primer, a second PCR was run for roughly 7 to 11 cycles. TCRdb reprocessed the 5' RACE reads via MiXCR and lists one record per CDR3 protein. The profile shows approximately 780,000 distinct CDR3 sequences, under 30% of them singletons. The same data also contributed to another study, on T cells of mothers and their children.

Specimen: blood. The receptors here all came from a boy between 5 and 17 years old in good health.

In its sample, this clonotype was seen many times. V gene TRBV3-1 combines with J gene TRBJ2-6; a possible D gene is TRBD1 (6 bases). Trimming took off 8 bases at V and 0 bases at J, with 11 bases between the two ends. Germline-derived CDR1 and CDR2 are LGHDT and YNNKEL (reference sequence). The CDR3 sequence is 15 residues long. In DNA, the CDR3 is TGTGCCAGCTGGGACACCTACTCTGGGGCCAACGTCCTGACTTTC. Protein sequence: CASWDTYSGANVLTF.

This clonotype was recorded a few times. The V and J genes are TRBV6-1 and TRBJ1-1; no clear D gene. The V and J ends lost 8 bases and 4 bases respectively, with 17 bases between them. CDR1 is MNHNS, CDR2 SASEGT, per germline. This CDR3 region has 14 residues. The CDR3 here is CASGWSGLATEAFF. As DNA, the CDR3 is TGTGCCAGCGGCTGGTCGGGCCTGGCCACTGAAGCTTTCTTT.

This clonotype was detected only a few times. V usage is TRBV19 and J usage is TRBJ1-5; tentatively, D is TRBD1 (5 bases). CDR3 size: 16 residues. Germline V gene sequence: CDR1 LNHDA, CDR2 SQIVND (reference sequence). Trimming took off 5 bases at V and 0 bases at J, with 14 bases between the two ends. The CDR3 coding sequence is TGTGCCAGTAGTTTAACGGGGGTCTTTAGCAATCAGCCCCAGCATTTT. It translates to CASSLTGVFSNQPQHF.

This clonotype was observed once. A junction boundary mismatches the germline segment, possibly from a read error. The chain has TRBV7-6 and TRBJ2-7; D might be TRBD2 (5 bases). CDR1 is SGHVS and CDR2 is FNYEAQ in the germline V gene. The CDR3 length is 14 residues. The CDR3 bases are TGTGTCAGCAGCTTAGCCGGGAACACCTACGAGCAGTACTTC. Protein: CVSSLAGNTYEQYF.